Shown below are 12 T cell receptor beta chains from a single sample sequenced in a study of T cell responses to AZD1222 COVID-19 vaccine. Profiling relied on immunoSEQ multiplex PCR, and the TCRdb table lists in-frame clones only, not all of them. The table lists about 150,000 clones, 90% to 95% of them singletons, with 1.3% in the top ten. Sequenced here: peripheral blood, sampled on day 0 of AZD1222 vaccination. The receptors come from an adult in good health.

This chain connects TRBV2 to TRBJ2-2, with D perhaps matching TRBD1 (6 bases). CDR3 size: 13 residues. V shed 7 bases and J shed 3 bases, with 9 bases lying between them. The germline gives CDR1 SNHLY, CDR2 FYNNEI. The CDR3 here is CASIPGDTGELFF. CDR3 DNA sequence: TGTGCCAGCATCCCAGGGGACACCGGGGAGCTGTTTTTT.

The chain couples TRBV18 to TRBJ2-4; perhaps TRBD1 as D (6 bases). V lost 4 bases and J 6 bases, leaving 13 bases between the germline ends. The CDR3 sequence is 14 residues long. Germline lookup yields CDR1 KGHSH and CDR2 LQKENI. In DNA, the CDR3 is TGTGCCAGCTCACAGGGGCAGGGGATAAACATTCAGTACTTC. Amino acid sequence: CASSQGQGINIQYF.

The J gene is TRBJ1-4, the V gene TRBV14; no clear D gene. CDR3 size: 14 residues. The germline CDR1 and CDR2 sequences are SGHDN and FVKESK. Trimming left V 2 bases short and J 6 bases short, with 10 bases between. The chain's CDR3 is CASSQPGPHEKLFF. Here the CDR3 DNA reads TGTGCCAGCAGCCAACCGGGTCCCCATGAAAAACTGTTTTTT.

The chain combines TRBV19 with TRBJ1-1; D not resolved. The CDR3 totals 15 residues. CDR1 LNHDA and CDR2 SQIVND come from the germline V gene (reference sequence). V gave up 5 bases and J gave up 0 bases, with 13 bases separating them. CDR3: CASSQRTVMNTEAFF. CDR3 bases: TGTGCCAGTAGTCAAAGGACTGTCATGAACACTGAAGCTTTCTTT.

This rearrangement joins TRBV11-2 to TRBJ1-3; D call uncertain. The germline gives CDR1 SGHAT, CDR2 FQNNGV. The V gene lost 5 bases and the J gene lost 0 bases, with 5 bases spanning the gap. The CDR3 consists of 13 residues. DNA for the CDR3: TGTGCCAGCAGCGCGGGCTCTGGAAACACCATATATTTT. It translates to CASSAGSGNTIYF.

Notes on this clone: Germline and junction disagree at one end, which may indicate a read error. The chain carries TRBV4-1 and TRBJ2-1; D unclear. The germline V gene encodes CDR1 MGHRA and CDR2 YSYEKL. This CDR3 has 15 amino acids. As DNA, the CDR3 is TGCGCCAGCAGTCAAGTTTGGGCCAGCAACAATGAGCAGTTCTTC. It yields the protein CASSQVWASNNEQFF.

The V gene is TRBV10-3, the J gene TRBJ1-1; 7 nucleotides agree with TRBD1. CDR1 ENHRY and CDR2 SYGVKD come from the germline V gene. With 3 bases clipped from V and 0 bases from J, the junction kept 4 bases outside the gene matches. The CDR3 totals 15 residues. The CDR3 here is CAISELQGLNTEAFF. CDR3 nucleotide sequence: TGTGCCATCAGTGAATTACAGGGGCTGAACACTGAAGCTTTCTTT.

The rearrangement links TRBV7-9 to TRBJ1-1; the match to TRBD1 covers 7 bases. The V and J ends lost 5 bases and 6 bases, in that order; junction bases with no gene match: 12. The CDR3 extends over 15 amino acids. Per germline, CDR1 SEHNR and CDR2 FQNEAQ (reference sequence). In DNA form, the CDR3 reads TGTGCCAGCAGCAGAGGGGACAGAATTGGCGCTGAAGCTTTCTTT. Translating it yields CASSRGDRIGAEAFF.

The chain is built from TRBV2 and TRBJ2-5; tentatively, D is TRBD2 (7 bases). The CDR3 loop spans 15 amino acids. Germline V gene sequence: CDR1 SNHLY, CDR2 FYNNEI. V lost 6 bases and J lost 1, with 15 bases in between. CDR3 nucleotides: TGTGCCAGCAGGACCCCCGGGGGGCGCCAAGAGACCCAGTACTTC. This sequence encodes CASRTPGGRQETQYF.

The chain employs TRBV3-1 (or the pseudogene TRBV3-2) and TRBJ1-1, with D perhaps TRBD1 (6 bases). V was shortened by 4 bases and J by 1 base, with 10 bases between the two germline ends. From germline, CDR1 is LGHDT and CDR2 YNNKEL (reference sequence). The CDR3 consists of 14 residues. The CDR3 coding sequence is TGTGCCAGCAGCCCCTGGGGGGCGAACACTGAAGCTTTCTTT. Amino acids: CASSPWGANTEAFF.

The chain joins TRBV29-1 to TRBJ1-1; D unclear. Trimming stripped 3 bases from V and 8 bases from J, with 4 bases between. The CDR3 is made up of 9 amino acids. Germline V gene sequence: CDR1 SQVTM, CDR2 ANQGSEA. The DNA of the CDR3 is TGCAGCGTTGACGGGGAAGCTTTCTTT. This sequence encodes CSVDGEAFF.

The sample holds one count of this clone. CDR3 residues: CASKYSNQPQHF. CDR3 nucleotide sequence: TGTGCCAGCAAGTATAGCAATCAGCCCCAGCATTTT. This chain uses TRBV12-3 or TRBV12-4 with TRBJ1-5; D is unresolved. The CDR3 sequence is 12 residues long. Trimming removed 7 bases at V and 0 bases at J, with 4 bases between.